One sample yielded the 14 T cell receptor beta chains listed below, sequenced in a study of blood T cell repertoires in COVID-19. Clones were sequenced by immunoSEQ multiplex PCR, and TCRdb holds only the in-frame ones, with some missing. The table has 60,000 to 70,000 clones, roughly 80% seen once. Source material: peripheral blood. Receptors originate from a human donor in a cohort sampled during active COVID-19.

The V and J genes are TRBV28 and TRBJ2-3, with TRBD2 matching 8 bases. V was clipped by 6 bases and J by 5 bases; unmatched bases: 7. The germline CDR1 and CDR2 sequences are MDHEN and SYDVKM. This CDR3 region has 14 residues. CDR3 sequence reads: CASSAGGRIDTQYF. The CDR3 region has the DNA TGTGCCAGCAGCGCGGGGGGCCGTATAGATACGCAGTATTTT.

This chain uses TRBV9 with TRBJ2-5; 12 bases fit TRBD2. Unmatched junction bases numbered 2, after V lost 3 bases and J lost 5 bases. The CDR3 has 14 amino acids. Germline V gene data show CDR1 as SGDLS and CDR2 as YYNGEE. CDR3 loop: CASSGGTSGETQYF. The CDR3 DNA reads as TGTGCCAGCAGCGGAGGGACTAGCGGGGAGACCCAGTACTTC.

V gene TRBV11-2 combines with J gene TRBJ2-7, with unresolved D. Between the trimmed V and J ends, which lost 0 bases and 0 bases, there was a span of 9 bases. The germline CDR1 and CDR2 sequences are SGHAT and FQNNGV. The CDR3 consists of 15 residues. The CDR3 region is CASSLDRSSSYEQYF. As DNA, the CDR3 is TGTGCCAGCAGCTTAGATCGGAGCAGCTCCTACGAGCAGTACTTC.

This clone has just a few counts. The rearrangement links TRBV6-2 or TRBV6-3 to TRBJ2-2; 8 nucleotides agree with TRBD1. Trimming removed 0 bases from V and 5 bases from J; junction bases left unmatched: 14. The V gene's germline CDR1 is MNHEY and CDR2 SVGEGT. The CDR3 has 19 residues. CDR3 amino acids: CASSYSRGPTGGRTGELFF. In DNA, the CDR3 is TGTGCCAGCAGTTACTCGAGAGGGCCCACAGGGGGTAGGACCGGGGAGCTGTTTTTT.

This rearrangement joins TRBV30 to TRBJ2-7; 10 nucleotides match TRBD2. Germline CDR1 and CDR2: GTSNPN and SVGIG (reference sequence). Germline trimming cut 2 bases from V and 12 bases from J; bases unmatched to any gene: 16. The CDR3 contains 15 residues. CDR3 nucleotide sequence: TGTGCCTGGAGTTGGGGTGGTCTAGCGGGGGAGTTGCCGTACTTC. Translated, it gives CAWSWGGLAGELPYF.

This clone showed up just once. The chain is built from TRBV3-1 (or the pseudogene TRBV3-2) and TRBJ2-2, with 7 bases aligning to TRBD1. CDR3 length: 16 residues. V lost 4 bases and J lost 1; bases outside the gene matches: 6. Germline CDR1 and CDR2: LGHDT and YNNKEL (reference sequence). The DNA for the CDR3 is TGTGCCAGCAGCCTCCCGAGGACAGGGAACACCGGGGAGCTGTTTTTT. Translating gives CASSLPRTGNTGELFF.

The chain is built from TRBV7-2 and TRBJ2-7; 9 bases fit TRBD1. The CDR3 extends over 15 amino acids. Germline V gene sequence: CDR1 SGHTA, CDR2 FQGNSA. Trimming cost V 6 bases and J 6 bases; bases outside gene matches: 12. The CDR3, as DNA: TGTGCCAGCAGGGGGACGACAGGGGGGTCACGCGAGCAGTACTTC. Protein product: CASRGTTGGSREQYF.

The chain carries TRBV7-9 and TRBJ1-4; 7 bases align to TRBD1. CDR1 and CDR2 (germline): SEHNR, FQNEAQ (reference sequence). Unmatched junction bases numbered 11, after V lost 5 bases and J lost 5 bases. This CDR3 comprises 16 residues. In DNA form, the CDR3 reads TGTGCCAGCAGCCCAGACGGCGGGACAGCAAATGAAAAACTGTTTTTT. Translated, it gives CASSPDGGTANEKLFF.

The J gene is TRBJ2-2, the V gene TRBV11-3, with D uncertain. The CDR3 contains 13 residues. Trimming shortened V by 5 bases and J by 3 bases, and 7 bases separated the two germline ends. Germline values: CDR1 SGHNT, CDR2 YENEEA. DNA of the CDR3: TGTGCCAGCAGCCCGTTTGACACCGGGGAGCTGTTTTTT. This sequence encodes CASSPFDTGELFF.

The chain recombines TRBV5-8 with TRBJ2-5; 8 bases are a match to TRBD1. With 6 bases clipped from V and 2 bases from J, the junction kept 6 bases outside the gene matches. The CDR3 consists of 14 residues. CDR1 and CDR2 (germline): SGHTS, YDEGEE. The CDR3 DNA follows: TGTGCCAGCACCCACGGGGACAGGCAAGAGACCCAGTACTTC. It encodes CASTHGDRQETQYF.

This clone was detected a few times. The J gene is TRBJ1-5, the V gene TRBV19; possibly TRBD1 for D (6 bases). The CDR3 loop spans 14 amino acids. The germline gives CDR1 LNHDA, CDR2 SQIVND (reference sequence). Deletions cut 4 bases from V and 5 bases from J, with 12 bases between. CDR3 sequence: CASSTRTVYQPQHF. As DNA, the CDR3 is TGTGCCAGTAGTACTCGGACAGTATATCAGCCCCAGCATTTT.

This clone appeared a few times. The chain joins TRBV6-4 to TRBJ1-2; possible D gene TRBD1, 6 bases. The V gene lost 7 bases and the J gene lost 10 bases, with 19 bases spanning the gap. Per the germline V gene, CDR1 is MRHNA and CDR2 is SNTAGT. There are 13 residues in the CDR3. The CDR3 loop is CASTDRGQKDYTF. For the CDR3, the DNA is TGTGCCAGCACCGATAGGGGACAAAAAGACTACACCTTC.

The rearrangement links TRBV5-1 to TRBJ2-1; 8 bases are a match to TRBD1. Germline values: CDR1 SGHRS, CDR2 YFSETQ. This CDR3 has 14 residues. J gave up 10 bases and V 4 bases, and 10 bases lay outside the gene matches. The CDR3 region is CASSRAQGVREQFF. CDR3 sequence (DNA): TGCGCCAGCAGCCGAGCACAGGGGGTGAGGGAGCAGTTCTTC. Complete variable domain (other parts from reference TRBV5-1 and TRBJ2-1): KAGVTQTPRYLIKTRGQQVTLSCSPISGHRSVSWYQQTPGQGLQFLFEYFSETQRNKGNFPGRFSGRQFSNSRSEMNVSTLELGDSALYLCASSRAQGVREQFFGPGTRLTVL.

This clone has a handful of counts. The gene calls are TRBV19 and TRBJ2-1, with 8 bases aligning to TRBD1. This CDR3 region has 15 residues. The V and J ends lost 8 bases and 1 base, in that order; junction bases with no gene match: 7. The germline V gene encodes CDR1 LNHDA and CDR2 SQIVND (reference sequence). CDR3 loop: CASRLNRGSYNEQFF. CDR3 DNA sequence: TGTGCCAGTCGACTAAACAGGGGGTCCTACAATGAGCAGTTCTTC.